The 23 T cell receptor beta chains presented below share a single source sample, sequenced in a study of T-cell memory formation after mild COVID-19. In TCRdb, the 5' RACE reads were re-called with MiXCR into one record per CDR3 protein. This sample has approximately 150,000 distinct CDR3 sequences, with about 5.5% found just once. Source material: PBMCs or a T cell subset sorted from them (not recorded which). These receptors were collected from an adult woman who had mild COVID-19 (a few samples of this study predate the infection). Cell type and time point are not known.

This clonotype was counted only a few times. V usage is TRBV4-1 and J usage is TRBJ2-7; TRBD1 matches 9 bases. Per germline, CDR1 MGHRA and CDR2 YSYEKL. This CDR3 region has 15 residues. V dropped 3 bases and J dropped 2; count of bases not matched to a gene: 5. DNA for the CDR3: TGCGCCAGCAGCCAGCCGGGACAGGGCGCCTACGAGCAGTACTTC. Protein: CASSQPGQGAYEQYF.

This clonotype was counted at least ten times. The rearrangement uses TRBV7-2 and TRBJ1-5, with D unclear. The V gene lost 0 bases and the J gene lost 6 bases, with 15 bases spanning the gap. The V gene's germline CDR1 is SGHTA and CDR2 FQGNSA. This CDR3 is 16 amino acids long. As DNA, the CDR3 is TGTGCCAGCAGCTTAGCGGAGGGAGGGATCGGTCAGCCCCAGCATTTT. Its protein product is CASSLAEGGIGQPQHF.

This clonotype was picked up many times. The CDR3 coding sequence is TGTGCCAGCAGTCAAACCCCGGGACAGAAGGCTTTCTTT. Its protein product is CASSQTPGQKAFF. The chain employs TRBV6-6 and TRBJ1-1; 7 bases are shared with TRBD1. The germline V gene has CDR1 MNHNY and CDR2 SVGAGI (reference sequence). The V segment lost 5 bases and the J segment 11 bases; nucleotides outside the gene matches: 11. The CDR3 length is 13 residues.

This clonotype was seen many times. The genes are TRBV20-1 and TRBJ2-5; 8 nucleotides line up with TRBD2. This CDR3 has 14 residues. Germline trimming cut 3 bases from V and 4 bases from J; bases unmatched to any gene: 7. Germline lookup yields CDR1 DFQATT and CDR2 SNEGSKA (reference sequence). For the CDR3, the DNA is TGCAGTGCTAGCTGGCGGGGGGTGGGAGAGACCCAGTACTTC. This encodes CSASWRGVGETQYF.

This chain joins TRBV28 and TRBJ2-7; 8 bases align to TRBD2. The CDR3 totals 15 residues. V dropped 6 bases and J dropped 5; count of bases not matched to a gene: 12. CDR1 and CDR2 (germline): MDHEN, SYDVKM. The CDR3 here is CASSSHDQAGDEQYF. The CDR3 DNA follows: TGTGCCAGCAGCTCCCATGATCAAGCGGGAGACGAGCAGTACTTC. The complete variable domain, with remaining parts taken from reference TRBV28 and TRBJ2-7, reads DVKVTQSSRYLVKRTGEKVFLECVQDMDHENMFWYRQDPGLGLRLIYFSYDVKMKEKGDIPEGYSVSREKKERFSLILESASTNQTSMYLCASSSHDQAGDEQYFGPGTRLTVT.

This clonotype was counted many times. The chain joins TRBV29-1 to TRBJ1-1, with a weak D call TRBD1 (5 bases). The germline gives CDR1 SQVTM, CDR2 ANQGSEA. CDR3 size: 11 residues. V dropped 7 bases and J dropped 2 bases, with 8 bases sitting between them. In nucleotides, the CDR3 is TGCAGCGGCGGACAAAACACTGAAGCTTTCTTT. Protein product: CSGGQNTEAFF.

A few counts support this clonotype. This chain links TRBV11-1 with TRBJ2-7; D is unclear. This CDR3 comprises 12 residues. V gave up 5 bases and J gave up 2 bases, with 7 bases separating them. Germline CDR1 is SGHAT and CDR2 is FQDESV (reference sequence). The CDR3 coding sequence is TGTGCCAGCAGCCCGAACGCCTACGAGCAGTACTTC. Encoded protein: CASSPNAYEQYF.

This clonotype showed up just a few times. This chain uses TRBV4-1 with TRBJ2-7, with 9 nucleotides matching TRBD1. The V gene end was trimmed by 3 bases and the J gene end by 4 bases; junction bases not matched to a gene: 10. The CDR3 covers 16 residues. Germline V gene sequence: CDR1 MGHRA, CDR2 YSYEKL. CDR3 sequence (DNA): TGCGCCAGCAGCCAGCGCGCCGGGACAGGGATTTACGAGCAGTACTTC. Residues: CASSQRAGTGIYEQYF.

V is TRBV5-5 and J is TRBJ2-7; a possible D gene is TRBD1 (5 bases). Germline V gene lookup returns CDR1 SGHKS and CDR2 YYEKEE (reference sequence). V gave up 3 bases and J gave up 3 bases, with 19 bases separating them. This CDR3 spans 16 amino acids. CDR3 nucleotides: TGTGCCAGCAGCTCTCAAACAGGTGGTGGGTTCTACGAGCAGTACTTC. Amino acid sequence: CASSSQTGGGFYEQYF.

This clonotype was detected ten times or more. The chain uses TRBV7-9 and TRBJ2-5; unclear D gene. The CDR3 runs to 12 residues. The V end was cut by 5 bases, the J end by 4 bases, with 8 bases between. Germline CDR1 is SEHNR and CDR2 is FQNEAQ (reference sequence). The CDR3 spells CASSPSSETQYF. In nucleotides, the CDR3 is TGTGCCAGCAGCCCGAGCTCAGAGACCCAGTACTTC.

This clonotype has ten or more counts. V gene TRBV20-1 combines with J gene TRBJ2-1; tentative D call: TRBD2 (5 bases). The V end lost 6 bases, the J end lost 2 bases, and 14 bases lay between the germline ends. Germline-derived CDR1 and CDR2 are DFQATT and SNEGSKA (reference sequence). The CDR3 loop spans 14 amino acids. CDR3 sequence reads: CSALTGVPYNEQFF. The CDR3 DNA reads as TGCAGTGCCCTGACCGGGGTTCCCTACAATGAGCAGTTCTTC.

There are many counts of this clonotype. The CDR3 sequence is CASSLGPSASGSGDTGELFF. The DNA for the CDR3 is TGTGCCAGCAGCTTAGGCCCTTCGGCTAGCGGGAGCGGGGACACCGGGGAGCTGTTTTTT. The gene calls are TRBV7-2 and TRBJ2-2, with 10 bases that match TRBD2. CDR3 size: 20 residues. Unmatched junction bases numbered 14, after V lost 1 base and J lost 3 bases. CDR1 and CDR2 from the germline V gene are SGHTA and FQGNSA. Full variable domain (remainder filled in from reference TRBV7-2 and TRBJ2-2): GAGVSQSPSNKVTEKGKDVELRCDPISGHTALYWYRQSLGQGLEFLIYFQGNSAPDKSGLPSDRFSAERTGGSVSTLTIQRTQQEDSAVYLCASSLGPSASGSGDTGELFFGEGSRLTVL.

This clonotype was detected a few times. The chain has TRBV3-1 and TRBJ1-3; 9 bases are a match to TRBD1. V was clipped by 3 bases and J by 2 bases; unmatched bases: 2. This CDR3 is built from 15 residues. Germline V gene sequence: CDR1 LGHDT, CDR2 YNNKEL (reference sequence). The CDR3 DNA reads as TGTGCCAGCAGCCACCGGGACAGGGCTGGAAACACCATATATTTT. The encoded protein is CASSHRDRAGNTIYF.

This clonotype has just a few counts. This chain's CDR3 is CASAGLAAGSRYF. The CDR3 DNA reads as TGTGCCAGCGCGGGACTAGCGGCGGGGTCTAGGTACTTC. V and J are TRBV3-1 and TRBJ2-7; 11 nucleotides line up with TRBD2. The CDR3 runs 13 residues. The germline V gene has CDR1 LGHDT and CDR2 YNNKEL (reference sequence). V dropped 8 bases and J dropped 12; count of bases not matched to a gene: 12.

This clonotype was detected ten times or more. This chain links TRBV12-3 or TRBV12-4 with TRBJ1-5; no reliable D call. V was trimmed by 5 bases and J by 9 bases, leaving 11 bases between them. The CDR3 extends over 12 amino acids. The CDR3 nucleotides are TGTGCCAGCAGTCCCCCGGGATCGCCCCAGCATTTT. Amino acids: CASSPPGSPQHF.

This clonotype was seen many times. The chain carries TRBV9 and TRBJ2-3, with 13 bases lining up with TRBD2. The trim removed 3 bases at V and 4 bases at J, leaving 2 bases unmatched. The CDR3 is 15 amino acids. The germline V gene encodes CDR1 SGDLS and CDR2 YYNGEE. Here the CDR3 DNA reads TGTGCCAGCAGCGCGGGACTAGCGGGATCAGATACGCAGTATTTT. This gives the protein CASSAGLAGSDTQYF.

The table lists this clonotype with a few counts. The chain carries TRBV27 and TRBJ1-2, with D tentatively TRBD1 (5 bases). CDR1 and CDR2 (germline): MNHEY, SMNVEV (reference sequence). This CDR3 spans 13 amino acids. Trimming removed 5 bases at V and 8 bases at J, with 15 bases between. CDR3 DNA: TGTGCCAGCAGTCTAACCGCTAACAGGGGCTACACCTTC. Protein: CASSLTANRGYTF.

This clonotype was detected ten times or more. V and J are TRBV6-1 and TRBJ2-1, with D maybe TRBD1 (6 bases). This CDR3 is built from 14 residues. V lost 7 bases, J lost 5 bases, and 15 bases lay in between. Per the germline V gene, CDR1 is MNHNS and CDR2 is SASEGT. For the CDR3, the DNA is TGTGCCAGCACCATACAGGGTACCCACAATGAGCAGTTCTTC. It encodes CASTIQGTHNEQFF.

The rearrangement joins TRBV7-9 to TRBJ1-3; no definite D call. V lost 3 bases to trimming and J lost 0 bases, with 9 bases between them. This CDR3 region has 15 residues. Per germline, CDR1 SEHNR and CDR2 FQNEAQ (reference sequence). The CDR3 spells CASSFIENSGNTIYF. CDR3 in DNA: TGTGCCAGCAGCTTCATCGAAAACTCTGGAAACACCATATATTTT.

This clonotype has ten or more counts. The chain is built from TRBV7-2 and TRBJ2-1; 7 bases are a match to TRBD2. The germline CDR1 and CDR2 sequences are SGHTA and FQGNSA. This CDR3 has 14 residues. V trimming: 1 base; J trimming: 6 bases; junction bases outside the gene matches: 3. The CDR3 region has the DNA TGTGCCAGCAGCTTAGGCGGGAGAGGCAATGAGCAGTTCTTC. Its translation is CASSLGGRGNEQFF.

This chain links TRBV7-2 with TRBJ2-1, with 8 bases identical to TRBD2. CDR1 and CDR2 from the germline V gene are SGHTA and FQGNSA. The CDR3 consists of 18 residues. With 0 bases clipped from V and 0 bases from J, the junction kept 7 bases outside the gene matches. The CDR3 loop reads CASSLAGVGTSSYNEQFF. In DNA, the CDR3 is TGTGCCAGCAGCTTAGCGGGGGTGGGGACTAGCTCCTACAATGAGCAGTTCTTC.

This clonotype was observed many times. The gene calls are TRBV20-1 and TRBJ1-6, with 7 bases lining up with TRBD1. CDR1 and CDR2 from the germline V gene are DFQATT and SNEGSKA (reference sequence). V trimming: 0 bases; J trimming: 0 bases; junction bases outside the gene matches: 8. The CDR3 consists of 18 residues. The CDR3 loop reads CSARDGTVASSYNSPLHF. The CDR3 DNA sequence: TGCAGTGCTAGAGATGGGACAGTAGCGAGCTCCTATAATTCACCCCTCCACTTT.

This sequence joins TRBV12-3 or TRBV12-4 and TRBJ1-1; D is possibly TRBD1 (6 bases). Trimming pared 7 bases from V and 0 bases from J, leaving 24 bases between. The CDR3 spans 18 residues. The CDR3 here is CASTQGRTVGRMNTEAFF. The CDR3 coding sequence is TGTGCCAGCACCCAGGGTAGGACAGTCGGACGCATGAACACTGAAGCTTTCTTT.